What follows are 31 T cell receptor beta chains derived from one specimen sequenced in a study of Tregs in tolerant kidney transplant recipients. TCRdb's copy holds only in-frame clones and misses some; the assay was immunoSEQ multiplex PCR. The repertoire holds about 46,000 clones, with roughly nine tenths as singletons. Sequencing used Tregs from blood. The receptors were sampled from a human donor in good health.

The CDR3 DNA reads TGCAGTGCTACCGACAATGAGCAGTTCTTC. It translates to CSATDNEQFF. The rearrangement uses TRBV20-1 and TRBJ2-1; D is ambiguous. The germline V and J ends were trimmed by 4 bases and 5 bases, with 3 bases remaining between them. CDR1 and CDR2 from the germline V gene are DFQATT and SNEGSKA (reference sequence). The CDR3 has 10 amino acids.

The chain links TRBV6-5 to TRBJ1-3, with D possibly matching TRBD1 (5 bases). This CDR3 has 15 amino acids. Germline V gene data show CDR1 as MNHEY and CDR2 as SVGAGI. Trimming took 2 bases from V and 3 from J, leaving 11 bases between them. The CDR3 reads CASSYGAAGGNTIYF. The CDR3 DNA sequence: TGTGCCAGCAGTTACGGGGCGGCGGGTGGAAACACCATATATTTT.

The chain employs TRBV6-5 and TRBJ1-5; D is uncertain. From germline, CDR1 is MNHEY and CDR2 SVGAGI. The length of the CDR3 is 15 residues. Trimming pared 6 bases from V and 0 bases from J, leaving 12 bases between. For the CDR3, the DNA is TGTGCCAGCAGAAGGACGGGTTCTAGCAATCAGCCCCAGCATTTT. It codes for CASRRTGSSNQPQHF.

The chain is built from TRBV19 and TRBJ2-6; D possibly corresponds to TRBD2 (7 bases). Between the trimmed V and J ends, which lost 9 bases and 3 bases, there was a span of 21 bases. The CDR3 is 17 amino acids. Germline V CDR1 and CDR2: LNHDA, SQIVND (reference sequence). The CDR3 sequence is CASTTIRGARGANVLTF. CDR3 nucleotides: TGTGCCAGCACCACCATCCGGGGGGCGCGTGGGGCCAACGTCCTGACTTTC.

This rearrangement joins TRBV13 to TRBJ2-1, with D unresolved. From germline, CDR1 is PRHDT and CDR2 FYEKMQ (reference sequence). The CDR3 sequence is 15 residues long. Trimming removed 8 bases from V and 3 bases from J, with 17 bases in between. The CDR3 is CASSVVGFGYNEQFF. The CDR3 region has the DNA TGTGCCAGCTCCGTCGTGGGATTCGGCTACAATGAGCAGTTCTTC. The complete variable domain, with remaining parts taken from reference TRBV13 and TRBJ2-1, reads AAGVIQSPRHLIKEKRETATLKCYPIPRHDTVYWYQQGPGQDPQFLISFYEKMQSDKGSIPDRFSAQQFSDYHSELNMSSLELGDSALYFCASSVVGFGYNEQFFGPGTRLTVL.

The chain carries TRBV5-5 and TRBJ1-5; D remains unclear. Trimming took 1 base from V and 0 from J, leaving 14 bases between them. The CDR3 sequence is 17 residues long. Germline assignment: CDR1 SGHKS and CDR2 YYEKEE (reference sequence). The CDR3 here is CASSLSPGSNSNQPQHF. In DNA form, the CDR3 reads TGTGCCAGCAGCTTGTCCCCCGGCTCGAATAGCAATCAGCCCCAGCATTTT.

This chain joins TRBV5-4 and TRBJ2-7; the D gene is possibly TRBD1 (5 bases). The CDR3 spans 15 residues. V lost 0 bases, J lost 1 base, and 11 bases lay in between. Looked up from germline, CDR1 is SGHNT and CDR2 is YYREEE (reference sequence). CDR3 sequence reads: CASSLGGRDSYEQYF. DNA of the CDR3: TGTGCCAGCAGCTTGGGGGGCAGGGATTCCTACGAGCAGTACTTC.

The chain has TRBV7-8 and TRBJ2-1, with 9 bases aligning to TRBD2. The CDR3 is 16 residues long. Germline V gene data show CDR1 as SGHVS and CDR2 as FQNEAQ. Losses at the gene ends were 5 bases for V and 10 bases for J; bases not matched to a gene: 15. The CDR3 is CASSRSPGLAWGEQFF. In nucleotides, the CDR3 is TGTGCCAGCAGCAGAAGTCCGGGACTAGCCTGGGGGGAGCAGTTCTTC.

The rearrangement links TRBV11-2 to TRBJ2-5, with 7 bases that match TRBD2. The J call may be faulty, since TRBJ2-7 better matches the DNA end. The CDR3 length is 16 residues. The V gene's germline CDR1 is SGHAT and CDR2 FQNNGV. The CDR3 region is CASSAPGSGRSYEQYF. The CDR3 nucleotides are TGTGCCAGCAGCGCCCCCGGTAGCGGGCGCTCCTACGAGCAGTACTTC.

The chain combines TRBV5-1 with TRBJ2-2, with D perhaps being TRBD1 or TRBD2 (5 bases each). Between the trimmed V and J ends, which lost 3 bases and 8 bases, there was a span of 17 bases. CDR1 is SGHRS and CDR2 is YFSETQ in the germline V gene. The CDR3 contains 15 residues. The CDR3 spells CASSSMGERFGELFF. CDR3 in DNA: TGCGCCAGCAGCTCGATGGGGGAAAGGTTTGGGGAGCTGTTTTTT.

The V gene is TRBV20-1, the J gene TRBJ2-7; D might be TRBD1 (5 bases). V lost 5 bases and J 2 bases, leaving 7 bases between the germline ends. Germline-derived CDR1 and CDR2 are DFQATT and SNEGSKA (reference sequence). The CDR3 consists of 11 residues. CDR3 DNA sequence: TGCAGTGCTGGCAGGGCCTACGAGCAGTACTTC. The encoded protein is CSAGRAYEQYF.

V gene TRBV7-8 combines with J gene TRBJ1-6, with TRBD1 matching 8 bases. The V segment lost 1 base and the J segment 10 bases; nucleotides outside the gene matches: 3. CDR3 size: 14 residues. Germline values: CDR1 SGHVS, CDR2 FQNEAQ. CDR3 amino acids: CASSLEDRDSPLHF. CDR3 coding DNA: TGTGCCAGCAGCTTAGAGGACAGGGACTCACCCCTCCACTTT.

The rearrangement links TRBV5-4 to TRBJ2-3; 8 positions match TRBD1. CDR1 and CDR2 (germline): SGHNT, YYREEE (reference sequence). The CDR3 is made up of 13 amino acids. J gave up 6 bases and V 4 bases, and 4 bases lay outside the gene matches. CDR3 sequence: CASSPQGADTQYF. The CDR3 region has the DNA TGTGCCAGCAGCCCCCAGGGGGCGGATACGCAGTATTTT.

The V gene is TRBV5-1, the J gene TRBJ1-6, with 11 bases fitting TRBD1. With 3 bases clipped from V and 8 bases from J, the junction kept 4 bases outside the gene matches. The CDR3 spans 15 residues. CDR1 is SGHRS and CDR2 is YFSETQ in the germline V gene. The CDR3 region is CASSYGTGGDSPLHF. The CDR3 coding sequence is TGCGCCAGCAGCTACGGGACAGGGGGTGATTCACCCCTCCACTTT.

V is TRBV11-2 and J is TRBJ2-2; D may be TRBD1 (5 bases). The ends were cut back, 4 bases at V and 2 bases at J, with 17 bases in the middle. Germline loops: CDR1 SGHAT, CDR2 FQNNGV. The CDR3 runs 17 residues. The CDR3 coding sequence is TGTGCCAGCAGCTCACTACCATGGACAACTAACACCGGGGAGCTGTTTTTT. Protein sequence: CASSSLPWTTNTGELFF.

This chain connects TRBV6-5 to TRBJ1-1; D possibly corresponds to TRBD1 (5 bases). From germline, CDR1 is MNHEY and CDR2 SVGAGI. The CDR3 covers 15 residues. The V gene lost 1 base and the J gene lost 4 bases, with 13 bases spanning the gap. CDR3 region: CASSYLAGLGTEAFF. In nucleotides, the CDR3 is TGTGCCAGCAGTTACTTGGCAGGGCTGGGCACTGAAGCTTTCTTT.

The chain links TRBV11-2 to TRBJ2-3, with D maybe TRBD2 (5 bases). This CDR3 comprises 15 residues. Trimming cost V 1 base and J 3 bases, with 11 bases left between them. Germline lookup yields CDR1 SGHAT and CDR2 FQNNGV. CDR3 protein: CASSLGGYRTDTQYF. As DNA, the CDR3 is TGTGCCAGCAGCTTAGGCGGGTATAGGACAGATACGCAGTATTTT.

Here the CDR3 reads CASSFPRGAGGNTIYF. In nucleotides, the CDR3 is TGTGCCAGCAGTTTCCCGCGGGGCGCGGGGGGAAACACCATATATTTT. The chain has TRBV28 and TRBJ1-3, with D perhaps matching TRBD1 (5 bases). Trimming left V 3 bases short and J 4 bases short, with 16 bases between. Germline lookup yields CDR1 MDHEN and CDR2 SYDVKM. The CDR3 is made up of 16 amino acids. The complete variable domain, with remaining parts taken from reference TRBV28 and TRBJ1-3, reads DVKVTQSSRYLVKRTGEKVFLECVQDMDHENMFWYRQDPGLGLRLIYFSYDVKMKEKGDIPEGYSVSREKKERFSLILESASTNQTSMYLCASSFPRGAGGNTIYFGEGSWLTVV.

The chain joins TRBV23-1 to TRBJ2-7, with D perhaps matching TRBD1 (5 bases). TRBV23-1 is reported as an ORF; its role is uncertain. The CDR3 covers 16 residues. Between the trimmed V and J ends, which lost 1 base and 5 bases, there was a span of 18 bases. CDR3 coding DNA: TGCGCCAGCAGTCAATTATGCCAGGGCCATGGGGACGAGCAGTACTTC. This sequence encodes CASSQLCQGHGDEQYF.

This chain uses TRBV7-8 with TRBJ1-2; D is unresolved. The CDR3 sequence is 12 residues long. Per germline, CDR1 SGHVS and CDR2 FQNEAQ. The V end was cut by 4 bases, the J end by 5 bases, with 8 bases between. CDR3 nucleotide sequence: TGTGCCAGCAGCTGGGGTCAATATGGCTACACCTTC. Translation: CASSWGQYGYTF.

The chain combines TRBV5-1 with TRBJ1-2, with unresolved D. The CDR3 consists of 13 residues. Per germline, CDR1 SGHRS and CDR2 YFSETQ. V gave up 5 bases and J gave up 2 bases, with 10 bases separating them. CDR3 DNA sequence: TGCGCCAGCAGGGAGAGACCAAACTATGGCTACACCTTC. Protein product: CASRERPNYGYTF.

This chain connects TRBV5-1 to TRBJ1-1, with D possibly matching TRBD1 (5 bases). V lost 4 bases to trimming and J lost 0 bases, with 19 bases between them. The CDR3 consists of 17 residues. The V gene's germline CDR1 is SGHRS and CDR2 YFSETQ. This chain's CDR3 is CASSIGRRGIMNTEAFF. In DNA form, the CDR3 reads TGCGCCAGCAGCATCGGACGGAGGGGCATCATGAACACTGAAGCTTTCTTT.

The chain carries TRBV7-9 and TRBJ1-2; D remains ambiguous. The CDR3 consists of 14 residues. Trimming shortened V by 4 bases and J by 1 base, and 10 bases separated the two germline ends. Per germline, CDR1 SEHNR and CDR2 FQNEAQ (reference sequence). The CDR3 DNA reads as TGTGCCAGCAGCTCCGGACGGAATAACTATGGCTACACCTTC. Encoded protein: CASSSGRNNYGYTF.

The V and J genes are TRBV7-9 and TRBJ1-2; no reliable D call. Germline assignment: CDR1 SEHNR and CDR2 FQNEAQ (reference sequence). Trimming removed 2 bases at V and 4 bases at J, with 14 bases between. CDR3 size: 15 residues. CDR3 sequence reads: CASSLITLGSYGYTF. CDR3 bases: TGTGCCAGCAGCTTAATTACGCTGGGTTCCTATGGCTACACCTTC. Looking up the rest from reference TRBV7-9 and TRBJ1-2 gives the full variable domain: DTGVSQNPRHKITKRGQNVTFRCDPISEHNRLYWYRQTLGQGPEFLTYFQNEAQLEKSRLLSDRFSAERPKGSFSTLEIQRTEQGDSAMYLCASSLITLGSYGYTFGSGTRLTVV.

This clone was seen once. The chain couples TRBV18 to TRBJ2-7; D possibly corresponds to TRBD1 (5 bases). The CDR3 spans 13 residues. Germline V gives CDR1 KGHSH, CDR2 LQKENI. Trimming removed 2 bases at V and 5 bases at J, with 10 bases between. The CDR3 DNA reads as TGTGCCAGCTCACCAACACAGGTGAACGAGCAGTACTTC. It translates to CASSPTQVNEQYF.

The rearrangement links TRBV5-4 to TRBJ2-7; either TRBD1 or TRBD2 may supply D (5 bases each). V was cut by 4 bases and J by 6 bases, with 14 bases left in between. The CDR3 extends over 13 amino acids. Germline CDR1 reads SGHNT; CDR2 reads YYREEE (reference sequence). The CDR3 coding sequence is TGTGCCAGCAGCCCCTACGGGGCCGCCGAGCAGTACTTC. Its translation: CASSPYGAAEQYF.

The CDR3 region has the DNA TGTGCCAGCAGTTACTCACCGGGGGGGGCTGGGACCCAGTACTTC. As protein: CASSYSPGGAGTQYF. J is TRBJ2-5 and V is TRBV6-6, with 8 positions matching TRBD2. CDR1 and CDR2 (germline): MNHNY, SVGAGI (reference sequence). The CDR3 consists of 15 residues. Germline trimming cut 0 bases from V and 7 bases from J; bases unmatched to any gene: 7.

The genes are TRBV19 and TRBJ1-1; unclear D gene. The CDR3 spans 14 residues. V was clipped by 8 bases and J by 5 bases, with 18 bases between them. Germline V gene lookup returns CDR1 LNHDA and CDR2 SQIVND (reference sequence). CDR3 protein: CASVGPPRVTEAFF. As DNA, the CDR3 is TGTGCCAGTGTCGGGCCACCCCGAGTAACTGAAGCTTTCTTT.

The chain couples TRBV7-9 to TRBJ1-2, with a weak D call TRBD1 (6 bases). Germline CDR1 is SEHNR and CDR2 is FQNEAQ (reference sequence). CDR3 length: 13 residues. Trimming cost V 4 bases and J 8 bases, with 14 bases left between them. The CDR3 region is CASSSLRGVGYTF. In nucleotides, the CDR3 is TGTGCCAGCAGCTCCCTTAGGGGGGTAGGCTACACCTTC.

This chain connects TRBV7-6 to TRBJ2-1, with 9 positions matching TRBD2. The germline gives CDR1 SGHVS, CDR2 FNYEAQ. V was pared by 4 bases and J by 4 bases, with 8 bases of the junction left unmatched. The CDR3 runs to 16 residues. The CDR3 reads CASSSPGTSSYNEQFF. As DNA, the CDR3 is TGTGCCAGCAGCTCTCCCGGGACTAGCTCTTACAATGAGCAGTTCTTC.

The gene calls are TRBV5-1 and TRBJ2-7, with 8 bases lining up with TRBD2. The CDR3 has 18 amino acids. Per germline, CDR1 SGHRS and CDR2 YFSETQ. With V trimmed by 0 bases and J by 0 bases, 11 bases remained unmatched. The CDR3: CASSLVPGASGSSYEQYF. The CDR3 nucleotides read TGCGCCAGCAGCTTGGTCCCAGGGGCCAGCGGGAGCTCCTACGAGCAGTACTTC. The whole variable domain, remainder taken from reference TRBV5-1 and TRBJ2-7, is KAGVTQTPRYLIKTRGQQVTLSCSPISGHRSVSWYQQTPGQGLQFLFEYFSETQRNKGNFPGRFSGRQFSNSRSEMNVSTLELGDSALYLCASSLVPGASGSSYEQYFGPGTRLTVT.